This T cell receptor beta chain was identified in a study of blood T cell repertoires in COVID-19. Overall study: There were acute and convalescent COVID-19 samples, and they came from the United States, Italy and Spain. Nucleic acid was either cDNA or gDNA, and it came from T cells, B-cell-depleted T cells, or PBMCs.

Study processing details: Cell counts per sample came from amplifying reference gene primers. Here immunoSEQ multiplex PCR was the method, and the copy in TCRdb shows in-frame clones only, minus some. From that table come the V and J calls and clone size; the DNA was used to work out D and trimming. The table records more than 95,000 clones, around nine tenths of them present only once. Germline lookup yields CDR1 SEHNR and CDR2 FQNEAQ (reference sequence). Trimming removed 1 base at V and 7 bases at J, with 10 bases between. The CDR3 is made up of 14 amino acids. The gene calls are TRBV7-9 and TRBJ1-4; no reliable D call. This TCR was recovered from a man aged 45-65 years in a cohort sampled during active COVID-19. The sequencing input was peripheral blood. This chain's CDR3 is CASSLENLPEKLFF. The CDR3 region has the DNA TGTGCCAGCAGCTTAGAAAACTTACCTGAAAAACTGTTTTTT.